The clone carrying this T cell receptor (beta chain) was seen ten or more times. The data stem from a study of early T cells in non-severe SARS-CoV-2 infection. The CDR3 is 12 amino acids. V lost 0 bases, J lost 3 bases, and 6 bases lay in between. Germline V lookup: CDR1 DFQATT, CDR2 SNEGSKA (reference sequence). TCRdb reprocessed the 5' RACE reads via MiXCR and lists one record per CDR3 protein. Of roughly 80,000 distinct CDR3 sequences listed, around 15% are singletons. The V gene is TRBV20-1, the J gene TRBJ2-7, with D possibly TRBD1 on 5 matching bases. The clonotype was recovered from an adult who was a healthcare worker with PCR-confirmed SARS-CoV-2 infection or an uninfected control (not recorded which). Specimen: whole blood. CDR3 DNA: TGCAGTGCTAGAGACGACAGCTACGAGCAGTACTTC. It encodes CSARDDSYEQYF.